This T cell receptor (delta chain) was obtained from a study of gammadelta T cells in human blood. TCRdb fed the RT-PCR reads into CATT to redo clone calling. The sample carries 700 to 850 delta-chain clones, 13% to 15% recorded once. This clone is judged medium-sized. CDR1 and CDR2 (germline): GEAIGNYY, EKD. The V segment lost 5 bases and the J segment 0 bases; nucleotides outside the gene matches: 7. The CDR3 totals 18 residues. The chain uses TRDV2 and TRDJ3, with TRDD3 matching over 9 bases. The sequencing input was non-Vgamma9Vdelta2 gamma-delta T cells from fetal blood. The receptor was isolated from a human fetus. Here the CDR3 DNA reads TGTGCCTGTGCCGTACTGGGGGACAGCTCCTGGGACACCCGACAGATGTTTTTC. Translating it yields CACAVLGDSSWDTRQMFF.